The 7 T cell receptor beta chains reported below all come from one sample, sequenced in a study of CD8 T cells in Susac syndrome. Random hexamers served to reverse transcribe roughly 0.45 to 1 ug RNA. Each CDR3 protein gets one entry after TCRdb re-called the immunoSEQ multiplex PCR reads with MiXCR. The profile shows approximately 190,000 distinct CDR3 sequences, roughly 94% of them singletons. The sequenced sample consisted of CD8+ T cells from PBMCs. These receptors originate from a human donor with Susac syndrome.

This clonotype was seen more than once but under ten times. The chain couples TRBV9 to TRBJ2-2; D unclear. The CDR3 is 13 amino acids. Germline lookup yields CDR1 SGDLS and CDR2 YYNGEE. Trimming left V 0 bases short and J 5 bases short, with 5 bases between. The CDR3 is CASSVGGTGELFF. The CDR3 nucleotides read TGTGCCAGCAGCGTAGGGGGTACCGGGGAGCTGTTTTTT.

This clonotype was counted a few times. The chain carries TRBV27 and TRBJ1-1; 9 bases align to TRBD1. The CDR3 extends over 14 amino acids. Germline V gene lookup returns CDR1 MNHEY and CDR2 SMNVEV (reference sequence). J was trimmed by 4 bases and V by 5 bases; bases with no gene match: 5. CDR3 DNA sequence: TGTGCCAGCAGTCCCGGGACAGGGAGCACTGAAGCTTTCTTT. Translating gives CASSPGTGSTEAFF.

This chain links TRBV5-4 with TRBJ1-2; 8 nucleotides line up with TRBD1. There are 13 residues in the CDR3. J was trimmed by 8 bases and V by 4 bases; bases with no gene match: 7. Per the germline V gene, CDR1 is SGHNT and CDR2 is YYREEE (reference sequence). CDR3 sequence (DNA): TGTGCCAGCAGCCACGACAGGGGCCAGGGCTACACCTTC. Encoded protein: CASSHDRGQGYTF.

V gene TRBV6-5 combines with J gene TRBJ2-7; 7 nucleotides line up with TRBD1. Germline CDR1 MNHEY, CDR2 SVGAGI. The CDR3 extends over 13 amino acids. V shed 6 bases and J 6 bases; nucleotides not matched to a gene: 8. The CDR3 here is CASRSGTASEQYF. CDR3 in DNA: TGTGCCAGCAGATCCGGGACAGCCTCCGAGCAGTACTTC.

V usage is TRBV14 and J usage is TRBJ1-6; a possible D gene is TRBD1 (5 bases). Trimming pared 1 base from V and 6 bases from J, leaving 7 bases between. The CDR3 runs 14 residues. Germline CDR1 reads SGHDN; CDR2 reads FVKESK. CDR3 in DNA: TGTGCCAGCAGCCAAGGGGGGTTTAATTCACCCCTCCACTTT. Translation gives CASSQGGFNSPLHF.

The rearrangement links TRBV5-4 to TRBJ2-7, with D unclear. From germline, CDR1 is SGHNT and CDR2 YYREEE (reference sequence). V gave up 4 bases and J gave up 7 bases, with 18 bases separating them. The CDR3 is made up of 14 amino acids. For the CDR3, the DNA is TGTGCCAGCAGCCCCCCGGGTGCCCCTCTGGAGCAGTACTTC. It yields the protein CASSPPGAPLEQYF.

This chain joins TRBV2 and TRBJ2-7; 13 bases match TRBD2. Germline CDR1 reads SNHLY; CDR2 reads FYNNEI. This CDR3 region has 18 residues. V was pared by 8 bases and J by 0 bases, with 13 bases of the junction left unmatched. CDR3 region: CASGTGLAGDRSSYEQYF. The CDR3 DNA reads TGTGCCAGCGGTACTGGACTAGCGGGAGACCGGAGCTCCTACGAGCAGTACTTC.